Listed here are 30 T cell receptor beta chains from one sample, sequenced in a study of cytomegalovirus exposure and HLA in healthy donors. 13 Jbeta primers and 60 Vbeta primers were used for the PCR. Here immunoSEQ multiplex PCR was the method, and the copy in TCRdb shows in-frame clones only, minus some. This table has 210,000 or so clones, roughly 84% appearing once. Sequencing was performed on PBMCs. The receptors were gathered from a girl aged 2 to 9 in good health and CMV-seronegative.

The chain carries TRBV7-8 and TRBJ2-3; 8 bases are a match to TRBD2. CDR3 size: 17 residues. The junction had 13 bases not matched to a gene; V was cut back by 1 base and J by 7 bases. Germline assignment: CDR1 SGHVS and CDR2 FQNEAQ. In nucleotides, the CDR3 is TGTGCCAGCAGCTTAGTAAGGGGACCGGGAGGGAGCCATACGCAGTATTTT. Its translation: CASSLVRGPGGSHTQYF.

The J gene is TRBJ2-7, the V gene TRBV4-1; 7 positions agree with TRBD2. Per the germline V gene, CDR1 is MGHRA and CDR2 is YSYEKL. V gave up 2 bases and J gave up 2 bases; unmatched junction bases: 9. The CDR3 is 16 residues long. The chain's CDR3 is CASSQSLRGRTYEQYF. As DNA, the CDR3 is TGCGCCAGCAGCCAATCATTGCGGGGGAGGACCTACGAGCAGTACTTC.

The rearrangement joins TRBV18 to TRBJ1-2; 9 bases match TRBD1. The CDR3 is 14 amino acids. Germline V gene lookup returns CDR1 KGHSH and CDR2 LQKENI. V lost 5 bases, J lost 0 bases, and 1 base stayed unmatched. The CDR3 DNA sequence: TGTGCCAGCTCAAGACAGGGGGCTAACTATGGCTACACCTTC. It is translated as CASSRQGANYGYTF. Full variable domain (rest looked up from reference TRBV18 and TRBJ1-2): NAGVMQNPRHLVRRRGQEARLRCSPMKGHSHVYWYRQLPEEGLKFMVYLQKENIIDESGMPKERFSAEFPKEGPSILRIQQVVRGDSAAYFCASSRQGANYGYTFGSGTRLTVV.

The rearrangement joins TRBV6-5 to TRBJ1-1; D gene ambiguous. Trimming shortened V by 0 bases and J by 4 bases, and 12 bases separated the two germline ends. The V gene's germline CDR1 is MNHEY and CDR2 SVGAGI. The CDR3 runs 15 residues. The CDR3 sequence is CASSYSNQGSTEAFF. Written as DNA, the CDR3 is TGTGCCAGCAGTTACTCGAATCAAGGGAGCACTGAAGCTTTCTTT.

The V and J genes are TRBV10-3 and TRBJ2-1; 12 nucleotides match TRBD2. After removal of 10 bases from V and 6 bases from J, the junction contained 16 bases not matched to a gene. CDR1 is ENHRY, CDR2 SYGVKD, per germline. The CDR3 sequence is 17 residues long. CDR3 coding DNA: TGTGCCACGCCGGGCCCTAGCGGGAGGGCCTGCCGCAATGAGCAGTTCTTC. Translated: CATPGPSGRACRNEQFF.

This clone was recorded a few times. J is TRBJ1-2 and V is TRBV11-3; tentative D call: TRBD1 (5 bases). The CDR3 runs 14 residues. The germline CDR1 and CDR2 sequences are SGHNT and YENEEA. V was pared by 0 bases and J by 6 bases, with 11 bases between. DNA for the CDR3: TGTGCCAGCAGCTTAGACAGGGAAGGAAATGGCTACACCTTC. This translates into CASSLDREGNGYTF.

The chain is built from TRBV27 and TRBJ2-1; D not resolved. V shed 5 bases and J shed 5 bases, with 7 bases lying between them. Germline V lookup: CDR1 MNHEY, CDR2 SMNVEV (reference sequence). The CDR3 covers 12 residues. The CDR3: CASSEQNNEQFF. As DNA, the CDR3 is TGTGCCAGCAGTGAGCAAAACAATGAGCAGTTCTTC.

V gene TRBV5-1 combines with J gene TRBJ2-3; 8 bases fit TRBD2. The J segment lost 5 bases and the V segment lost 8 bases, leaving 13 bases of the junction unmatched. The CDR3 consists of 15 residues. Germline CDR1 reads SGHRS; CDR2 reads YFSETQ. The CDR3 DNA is TGCGCCAGTTCACCCCGGGGGGGAGAGGTAGATACGCAGTATTTT. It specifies CASSPRGGEVDTQYF.

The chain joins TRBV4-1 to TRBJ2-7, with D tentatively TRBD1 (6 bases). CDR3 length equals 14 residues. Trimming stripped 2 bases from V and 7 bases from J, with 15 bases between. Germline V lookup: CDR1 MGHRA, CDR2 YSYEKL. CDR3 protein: CASSQWAGQGEQYF. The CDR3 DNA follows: TGCGCCAGCAGCCAATGGGCAGGCCAGGGGGAGCAGTACTTC.

The CDR3 loop reads CASSPDRGNQPQHF. In DNA, the CDR3 is TGTGCCAGCAGTCCAGACAGGGGAAATCAGCCCCAGCATTTT. The V and J genes are TRBV27 and TRBJ1-5; TRBD1 aligns across 8 bases. Germline trimming cut 5 bases from V and 4 bases from J; bases unmatched to any gene: 4. Germline V gives CDR1 MNHEY, CDR2 SMNVEV (reference sequence). The CDR3 sequence is 14 residues long.

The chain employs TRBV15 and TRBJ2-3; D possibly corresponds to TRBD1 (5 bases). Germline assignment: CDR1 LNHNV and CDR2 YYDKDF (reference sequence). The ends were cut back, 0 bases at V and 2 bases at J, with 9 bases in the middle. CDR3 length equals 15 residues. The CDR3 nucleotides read TGTGCCACCAGCAGAGACAGGGTCCTCACAGATACGCAGTATTTT. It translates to CATSRDRVLTDTQYF.

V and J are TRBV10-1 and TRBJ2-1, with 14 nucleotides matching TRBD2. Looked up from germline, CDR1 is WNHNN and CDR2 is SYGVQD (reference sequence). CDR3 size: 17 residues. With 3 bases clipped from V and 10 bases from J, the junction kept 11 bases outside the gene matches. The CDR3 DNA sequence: TGCGCCAGCAGTGACTCACCTGGACTAGCGGGGGGCCCCGAGCAGTTCTTC. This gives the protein CASSDSPGLAGGPEQFF.

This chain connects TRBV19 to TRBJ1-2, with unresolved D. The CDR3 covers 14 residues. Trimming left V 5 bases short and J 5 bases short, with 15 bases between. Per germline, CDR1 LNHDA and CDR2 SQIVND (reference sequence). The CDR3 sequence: CASSDGVVGYGYTF. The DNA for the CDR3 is TGTGCCAGTAGTGACGGGGTGGTGGGGTATGGCTACACCTTC.

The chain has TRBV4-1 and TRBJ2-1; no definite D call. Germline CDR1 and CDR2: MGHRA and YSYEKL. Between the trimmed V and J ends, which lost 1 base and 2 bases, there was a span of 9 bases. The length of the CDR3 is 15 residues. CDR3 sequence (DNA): TGCGCCAGCAGCCAAGGCGAGGTGGCCTACAATGAGCAGTTCTTC. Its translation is CASSQGEVAYNEQFF.

CDR3: CASGLVQGRYTEAFF. In DNA, the CDR3 is TGTGCTAGTGGTTTGGTACAGGGCCGGTACACTGAAGCTTTCTTT. The gene calls are TRBV12-5 and TRBJ1-1; perhaps TRBD1 as D (6 bases). Deletions cut 0 bases from V and 3 bases from J, with 11 bases between. Germline V gives CDR1 LGHNT, CDR2 FRNRAP. The CDR3 has 15 residues. Filled out from reference TRBV12-5 and TRBJ1-1, the complete variable domain reads DARVTQTPRHKVTEMGQEVTMRCQPILGHNTVFWYRQTMMQGLELLAYFRNRAPLDDSGMPKDRFSAEMPDATLATLKIQPSEPRDSAVYFCASGLVQGRYTEAFFGQGTRLTVV.

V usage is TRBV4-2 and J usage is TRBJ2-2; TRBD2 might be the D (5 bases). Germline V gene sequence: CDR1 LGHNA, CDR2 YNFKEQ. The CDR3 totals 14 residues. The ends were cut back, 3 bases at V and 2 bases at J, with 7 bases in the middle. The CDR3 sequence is CASSQEANTGELFF. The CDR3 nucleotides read TGTGCCAGCAGCCAGGAGGCAAACACCGGGGAGCTGTTTTTT.

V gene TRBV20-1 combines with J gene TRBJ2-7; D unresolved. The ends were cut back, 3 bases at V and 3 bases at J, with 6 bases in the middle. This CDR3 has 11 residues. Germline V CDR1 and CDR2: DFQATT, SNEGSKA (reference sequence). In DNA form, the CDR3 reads TGCAGTGCTAGTTCAGACTACGAGCAGTACTTC. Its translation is CSASSDYEQYF.

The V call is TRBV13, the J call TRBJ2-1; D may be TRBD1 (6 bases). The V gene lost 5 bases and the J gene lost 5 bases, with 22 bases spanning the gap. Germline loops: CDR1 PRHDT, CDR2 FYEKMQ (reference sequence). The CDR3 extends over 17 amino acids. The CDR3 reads CASSPWTAVLGDNEQFF. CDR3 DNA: TGTGCCAGCAGCCCTTGGACAGCAGTCCTAGGGGACAATGAGCAGTTCTTC.

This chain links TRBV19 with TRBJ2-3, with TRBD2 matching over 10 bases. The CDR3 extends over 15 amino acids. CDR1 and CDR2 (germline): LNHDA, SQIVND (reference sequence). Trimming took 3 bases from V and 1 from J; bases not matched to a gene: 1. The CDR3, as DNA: TGTGCCAGTAGTATTCTAGCGGGGGGCACAGATACGCAGTATTTT. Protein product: CASSILAGGTDTQYF.

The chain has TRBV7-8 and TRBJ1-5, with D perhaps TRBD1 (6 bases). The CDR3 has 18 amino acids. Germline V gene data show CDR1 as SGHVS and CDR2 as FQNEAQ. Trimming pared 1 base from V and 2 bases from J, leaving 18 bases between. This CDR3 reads CASSLEGGIRGGNQPQHF. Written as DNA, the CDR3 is TGTGCCAGCAGCTTAGAGGGGGGGATTAGGGGAGGCAATCAGCCCCAGCATTTT.

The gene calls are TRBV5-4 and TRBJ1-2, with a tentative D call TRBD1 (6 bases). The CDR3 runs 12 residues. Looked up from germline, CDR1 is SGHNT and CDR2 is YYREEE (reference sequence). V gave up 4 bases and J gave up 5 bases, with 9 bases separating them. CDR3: CASSPGDYGYTF. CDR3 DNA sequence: TGTGCCAGCAGCCCAGGGGATTATGGCTACACCTTC.

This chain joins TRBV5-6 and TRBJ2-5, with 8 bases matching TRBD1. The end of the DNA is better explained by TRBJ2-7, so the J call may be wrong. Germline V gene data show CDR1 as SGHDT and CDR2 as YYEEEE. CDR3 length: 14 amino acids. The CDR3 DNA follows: TGTGCCAGCAGCTCTACAGGGGGAAGGAACGAGCAGTACTTC. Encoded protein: CASSSTGGRNEQYF.

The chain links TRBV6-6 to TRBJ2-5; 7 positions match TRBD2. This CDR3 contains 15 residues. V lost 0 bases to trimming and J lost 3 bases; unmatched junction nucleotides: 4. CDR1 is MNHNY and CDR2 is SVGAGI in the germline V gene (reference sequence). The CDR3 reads CASSYSWLAEETQYF. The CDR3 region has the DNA TGTGCCAGCAGTTACTCGTGGCTAGCGGAAGAGACCCAGTACTTC.

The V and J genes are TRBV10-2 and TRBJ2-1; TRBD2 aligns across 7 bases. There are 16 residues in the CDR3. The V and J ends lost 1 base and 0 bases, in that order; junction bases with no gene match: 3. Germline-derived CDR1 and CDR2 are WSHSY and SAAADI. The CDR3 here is CASSELRGSSYNEQFF. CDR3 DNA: TGCGCCAGCAGTGAGTTGCGGGGGAGCTCCTACAATGAGCAGTTCTTC.

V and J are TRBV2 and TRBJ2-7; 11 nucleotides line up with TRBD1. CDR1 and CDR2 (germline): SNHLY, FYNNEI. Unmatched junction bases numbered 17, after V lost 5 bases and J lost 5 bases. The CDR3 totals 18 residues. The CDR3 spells CASSLLRFGGQGADEQYF. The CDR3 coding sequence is TGTGCCAGCAGTCTACTCCGGTTCGGTGGACAGGGGGCCGACGAGCAGTACTTC.

The CDR3 here is CANQVGGSHYEQYF. The CDR3 DNA reads as TGTGCTAATCAGGTGGGAGGGTCCCACTACGAGCAGTACTTC. The chain uses TRBV12-2 and TRBJ2-7; the D call of TRBD2 is as the table states it, not checked on the DNA. TRBV12-2 is deemed a pseudogene. The CDR3 has 14 residues.

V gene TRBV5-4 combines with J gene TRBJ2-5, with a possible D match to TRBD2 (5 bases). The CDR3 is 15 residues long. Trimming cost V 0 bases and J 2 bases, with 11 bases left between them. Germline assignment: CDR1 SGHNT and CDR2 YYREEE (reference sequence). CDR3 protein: CASSLDSSSQETQYF. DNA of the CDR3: TGTGCCAGCAGCTTGGATTCTAGCAGTCAAGAGACCCAGTACTTC.

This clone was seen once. CDR3 in amino acids: CASSRDMVENSPLHF. CDR3 coding DNA: TGCGCCAGCAGTCGGGACATGGTGGAGAATTCACCCCTCCACTTT. The J gene is TRBJ1-6, the V gene TRBV5-1; the D gene is possibly TRBD1 (6 bases). This CDR3 spans 15 amino acids. Trimming shortened V by 5 bases and J by 7 bases, and 16 bases separated the two germline ends. In germline, CDR1 is SGHRS, CDR2 YFSETQ.

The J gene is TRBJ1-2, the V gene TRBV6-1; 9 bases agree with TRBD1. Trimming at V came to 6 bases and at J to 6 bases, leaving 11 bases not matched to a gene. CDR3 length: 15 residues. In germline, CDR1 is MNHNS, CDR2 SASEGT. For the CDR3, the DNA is TGTGCCAGCAGGGGGACAGGGAGGCGAGTAGATGGCTACACCTTC. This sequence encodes CASRGTGRRVDGYTF.

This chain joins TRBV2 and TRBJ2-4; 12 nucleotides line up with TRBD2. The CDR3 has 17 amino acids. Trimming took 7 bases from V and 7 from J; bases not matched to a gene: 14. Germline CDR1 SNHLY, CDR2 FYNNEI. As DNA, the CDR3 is TGTGCCAGCACTCCGGCTAGCGGGAGGGCCCTCAACAACATTCAGTACTTC. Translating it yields CASTPASGRALNNIQYF.